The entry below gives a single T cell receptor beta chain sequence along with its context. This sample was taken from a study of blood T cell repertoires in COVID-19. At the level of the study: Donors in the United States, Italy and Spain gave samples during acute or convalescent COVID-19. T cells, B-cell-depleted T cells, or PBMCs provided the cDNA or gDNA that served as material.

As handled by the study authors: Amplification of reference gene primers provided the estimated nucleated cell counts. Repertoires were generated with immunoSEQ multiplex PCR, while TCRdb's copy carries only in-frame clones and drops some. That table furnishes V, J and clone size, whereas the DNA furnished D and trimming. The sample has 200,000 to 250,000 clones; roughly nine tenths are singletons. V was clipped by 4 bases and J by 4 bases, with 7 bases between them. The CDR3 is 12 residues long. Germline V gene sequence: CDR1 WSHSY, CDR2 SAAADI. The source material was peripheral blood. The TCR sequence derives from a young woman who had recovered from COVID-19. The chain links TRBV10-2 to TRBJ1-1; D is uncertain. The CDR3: CASSGTVTEAFF. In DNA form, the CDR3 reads TGCGCCAGCAGTGGTACAGTCACTGAAGCTTTCTTT.